The 21 T cell receptor beta chains below were found in one sample sequenced in a study of low-dose radiotherapy and immunotherapy resistance in tumors. First-strand cDNA relied on TRAV- and TRBV-specific primers spanning alpha and beta chains. TCRs underwent 20 PCR cycles of amplification with a constant-region primer and V-primer adapter. Using its own MiXCR run on the reads, TCRdb lists one record per CDR3 protein. The sample lists approximately 90,000 distinct CDR3 sequences, 9.4% occurring once. Time point meaning: before trial treatment. This sample comprised PBMCs, obtained before treatment. Every receptor here comes from a male donor with prostate cancer.

This clonotype was counted at least ten times. The rearrangement links TRBV2 to TRBJ2-3; 8 bases are a match to TRBD2. From germline, CDR1 is SNHLY and CDR2 FYNNEI. V was pared by 6 bases and J by 2 bases, with 7 bases of the junction left unmatched. The CDR3 is 15 amino acids. CDR3 nucleotide sequence: TGTGCCAGCAGATCCATAGCGGGGCCCACAGATACGCAGTATTTT. Amino acids: CASRSIAGPTDTQYF.

Ten or more counts support this clonotype. This chain uses TRBV7-8 with TRBJ2-7; 11 bases agree with TRBD2. The CDR3 has 14 residues. Per germline, CDR1 SGHVS and CDR2 FQNEAQ. V gave up 5 bases and J gave up 4 bases; unmatched junction bases: 4. CDR3 in DNA: TGTGCCAGCAGCCCCCGACTAGCGGGGTACGAGCAGTACTTC. It specifies CASSPRLAGYEQYF.

This clonotype was observed many times. CDR3 sequence (DNA): TGTGCCAGCAGCCCAGGGGGGGGACTAGTCTACAATGAGCAGTTCTTC. Its translation: CASSPGGGLVYNEQFF. V and J are TRBV7-6 and TRBJ2-1, with D perhaps TRBD2 (8 bases). V was cut by 5 bases and J by 3 bases, with 17 bases left in between. CDR3 length equals 16 residues. The germline V gene has CDR1 SGHVS and CDR2 FNYEAQ. Combining the CDR3 with reference TRBV7-6 and TRBJ2-1 gives the whole variable domain GAGVSQSPRYKVTKRGQDVALRCDPISGHVSLYWYRQALGQGPEFLTYFNYEAQQDKSGLPNDRFSAERPEGSISTLTIQRTEQRDSAMYRCASSPGGGLVYNEQFFGPGTRLTVL.

This clonotype was seen ten or more times. The chain links TRBV10-3 to TRBJ2-5; D is uncertain. The CDR3 contains 13 residues. Per the germline V gene, CDR1 is ENHRY and CDR2 is SYGVKD. With 0 bases removed from V and 5 bases from J, the gap between germline ends came to 7 bases. The CDR3 DNA follows: TGTGCCATCAGTGAGTCAAGCGTCGAGACCCAGTACTTC. Translation gives CAISESSVETQYF.

This clonotype was seen many times. This rearrangement joins TRBV6-1 to TRBJ2-3; 16 bases align to TRBD2. Germline lookup yields CDR1 MNHNS and CDR2 SASEGT. Germline trimming cut 2 bases from V and 5 bases from J; bases unmatched to any gene: 13. The CDR3 covers 20 residues. The CDR3 nucleotides read TGTGCCAGCAGTGAAACCCCATTCACCGGGACTAGCGGGAGGGGAGATACGCAGTATTTT. Amino acid sequence: CASSETPFTGTSGRGDTQYF.

This clonotype was observed many times. This rearrangement joins TRBV7-2 to TRBJ2-5, with 8 positions matching TRBD2. The CDR3 spans 15 residues. CDR1 SGHTA and CDR2 FQGNSA come from the germline V gene. V lost 2 bases and J lost 3; bases outside the gene matches: 5. CDR3 protein: CASSLTGGPEETQYF. In DNA, the CDR3 is TGTGCCAGCAGCTTAACGGGAGGGCCAGAAGAGACCCAGTACTTC. The variable domain in full, with the rest retrieved from reference TRBV7-2 and TRBJ2-5, is GAGVSQSPSNKVTEKGKDVELRCDPISGHTALYWYRQSLGQGLEFLIYFQGNSAPDKSGLPSDRFSAERTGGSVSTLTIQRTQQEDSAVYLCASSLTGGPEETQYFGPGTRLLVL.

Many counts were recorded for this clonotype. V usage is TRBV18 and J usage is TRBJ1-1; D not resolved. In germline, CDR1 is KGHSH, CDR2 LQKENI. This CDR3 region has 14 residues. V was cut by 0 bases and J by 1 base, with 6 bases left in between. CDR3: CASSPPIQNTEAFF. In DNA, the CDR3 is TGTGCCAGCTCACCACCGATACAGAACACTGAAGCTTTCTTT.

The table lists this clonotype with many counts. The chain is built from TRBV28 and TRBJ1-2; D might be TRBD1 (6 bases). The V end was cut by 6 bases, the J end by 7 bases, with 21 bases between. CDR3 length: 15 residues. Germline lookup yields CDR1 MDHEN and CDR2 SYDVKM. DNA of the CDR3: TGTGCCAGCAGGGGAACAGGGTCCTTAGGTGGTGGCTACACCTTC. Residues: CASRGTGSLGGGYTF.

This clonotype was seen many times. This chain connects TRBV5-1 to TRBJ2-7; 11 bases are a match to TRBD1. The length of the CDR3 is 14 residues. Germline assignment: CDR1 SGHRS and CDR2 YFSETQ. J lost 4 bases, V lost 4 bases, and 4 bases had no gene match. The CDR3: CASSADRGRYEQYF. CDR3 in DNA: TGCGCCAGCAGCGCGGACAGGGGGCGATACGAGCAGTACTTC.

This clonotype was picked up many times. The V gene is TRBV14, the J gene TRBJ1-1, with D maybe TRBD1 (5 bases). CDR1 is SGHDN and CDR2 is FVKESK in the germline V gene. V was trimmed by 1 base and J by 4 bases, leaving 10 bases between them. The CDR3 spans 14 residues. DNA of the CDR3: TGTGCCAGCAGCCAAGTGGGGGGGGGCACTGAAGCTTTCTTT. Amino acids: CASSQVGGGTEAFF.

At least ten counts were recorded for this clonotype. The gene calls are TRBV10-3 and TRBJ1-1, with 7 bases that match TRBD1. Germline values: CDR1 ENHRY, CDR2 SYGVKD. With V trimmed by 6 bases and J by 4 bases, 11 bases remained unmatched. The CDR3 runs 15 residues. CDR3 region: CAISVGPTGVTEAFF. The CDR3 DNA is TGTGCCATCAGCGTAGGACCCACAGGGGTCACTGAAGCTTTCTTT.

This clonotype was seen ten or more times. The V call is TRBV7-2, the J call TRBJ2-5; 7 bases agree with TRBD1. The junction had 12 bases not matched to a gene; V was cut back by 1 base and J by 1 base. The CDR3 loop spans 18 amino acids. The germline V gene encodes CDR1 SGHTA and CDR2 FQGNSA. CDR3 nucleotide sequence: TGTGCCAGCAGCTTAGGTTTTGTTAGGACAGGCCCCCAAGAGACCCAGTACTTC. Encoded protein: CASSLGFVRTGPQETQYF.

This clonotype was recorded many times. The V call is TRBV28, the J call TRBJ2-1, with TRBD2 matching 11 bases. The CDR3 has 13 residues. With V trimmed by 5 bases and J by 13 bases, 7 bases remained unmatched. Germline CDR1 and CDR2: MDHEN and SYDVKM. CDR3 in DNA: TGTGCCAGCAGTGTAGCGGGAGGGCCTTTACAGTTCTTC. Translated, it gives CASSVAGGPLQFF.

The chain couples TRBV28 to TRBJ1-5; no firm D call. This CDR3 contains 14 residues. V lost 5 bases and J lost 6, with 14 bases in between. Germline CDR1 is MDHEN and CDR2 is SYDVKM. CDR3 sequence reads: CASSMSRAVQPQHF. DNA of the CDR3: TGTGCCAGCAGTATGTCGAGGGCGGTTCAGCCCCAGCATTTT.

This clonotype was picked up many times. V is TRBV4-2 and J is TRBJ2-6; 11 nucleotides align to TRBD2. This CDR3 is built from 18 residues. Trimming took 0 bases from V and 0 from J; bases not matched to a gene: 1. Germline CDR1 and CDR2: LGHNA and YNFKEQ. In DNA form, the CDR3 reads TGTGCCAGCAGCCAAGATGGACTAGCGGGCTCTGGGGCCAACGTCCTGACTTTC. Amino acids: CASSQDGLAGSGANVLTF.

This clonotype turned up a few times. The chain has TRBV29-1 and TRBJ2-1, with 7 bases aligning to TRBD2. Germline V CDR1 and CDR2: SQVTM, ANQGSEA. This CDR3 has 17 residues. V was clipped by 1 base and J by 6 bases; unmatched bases: 15. This CDR3 is CSVEGSMAGVRVNEQFF. The DNA of the CDR3 is TGCAGCGTTGAAGGTAGCATGGCGGGAGTAAGGGTCAATGAGCAGTTCTTC.

This clonotype was seen repeatedly, ten times or more. J is TRBJ1-1 and V is TRBV6-2 or TRBV6-3, with D unclear. The CDR3 totals 15 residues. With 0 bases removed from V and 4 bases from J, the gap between germline ends came to 12 bases. The germline CDR1 and CDR2 sequences are MNHEY and SVGEGT. The CDR3 DNA reads as TGTGCCAGCAGTTACTCCCGGGTAGTATCCACTGAAGCTTTCTTT. Translation: CASSYSRVVSTEAFF.

J is TRBJ2-7 and V is TRBV6-2 or TRBV6-3, with TRBD2 matching over 11 bases. CDR1 MNHEY and CDR2 SVGEGT come from the germline V gene. This CDR3 spans 15 amino acids. Unmatched junction bases numbered 9, after V lost 5 bases and J lost 6 bases. Here the CDR3 reads CASSQTTGLAVEQYF. CDR3 bases: TGTGCCAGCAGTCAAACCACGGGACTAGCGGTCGAGCAGTACTTC.

This clonotype has just a few counts. The V call is TRBV4-3, the J call TRBJ2-1; D is undetermined. This CDR3 is 16 amino acids long. The germline CDR1 and CDR2 sequences are LGHNA and YSLEER. V lost 0 bases and J lost 12, with 21 bases in between. The CDR3 here is CASSQDWALAELGQFF. The CDR3 DNA reads TGCGCCAGCAGCCAAGATTGGGCCCTGGCGGAGCTCGGGCAGTTCTTC.

V gene TRBV7-3 combines with J gene TRBJ2-3; the D gene is possibly TRBD2 (6 bases). Germline CDR1 and CDR2: SGHTA and FQGTGA. V was trimmed by 5 bases and J by 2 bases, leaving 11 bases between them. The CDR3 covers 14 residues. The CDR3 is CASSEEGTTDTQYF. The CDR3 nucleotides read TGTGCCAGCAGCGAGGAGGGAACCACAGATACGCAGTATTTT.

This clonotype was observed many times. The gene calls are TRBV6-8 and TRBJ1-2, with 12 bases that match TRBD1. The CDR3 is 15 amino acids. CDR1 is MNHGY, CDR2 SAAAGT, per germline. V shed 8 bases, J shed 7 bases, and the junction held 11 bases outside the gene matches. The CDR3 reads CASCVPGQGAGGYTF. The CDR3 bases are TGTGCCAGCTGTGTCCCGGGACAGGGGGCTGGTGGCTACACCTTC.